This section outlines one TCR beta chain sequence together with its context. The authors' processing: The authors estimated nucleated cell counts from reference gene primer amplification. TCRdb's copy holds only in-frame clones and misses some; the assay was immunoSEQ multiplex PCR. That table furnishes V, J and clone size, whereas the DNA furnished D and trimming. The sample carries 70,000 to 85,000 clones, more than 80% recorded once. This record belongs to a study of blood T cell repertoires in COVID-19. Study-level information: T cells, B-cell-depleted T cells, or PBMCs supplied cDNA or gDNA.

The sample consisted of peripheral blood. This TCR came from an elderly woman with acute or convalescent COVID-19.

The CDR3 protein is CASSQAVAGAGYGYTF. The DNA for the CDR3 is TGTGCCAGCAGCCAAGCAGTCGCAGGGGCCGGGTATGGCTACACCTTC. The gene calls are TRBV14 and TRBJ1-2, with D possibly being TRBD1 (6 bases). V was pared by 1 base and J by 5 bases, with 17 bases between. This CDR3 region has 16 residues. Germline CDR1 and CDR2: SGHDN and FVKESK. Supplemented by reference TRBV14 and TRBJ1-2, the full variable domain reads EAGVTQFPSHSVIEKGQTVTLRCDPISGHDNLYWYRRVMGKEIKFLLHFVKESKQDESGMPNNRFLAERTGGTYSTLKVQPAELEDSGVYFCASSQAVAGAGYGYTFGSGTRLTVV.